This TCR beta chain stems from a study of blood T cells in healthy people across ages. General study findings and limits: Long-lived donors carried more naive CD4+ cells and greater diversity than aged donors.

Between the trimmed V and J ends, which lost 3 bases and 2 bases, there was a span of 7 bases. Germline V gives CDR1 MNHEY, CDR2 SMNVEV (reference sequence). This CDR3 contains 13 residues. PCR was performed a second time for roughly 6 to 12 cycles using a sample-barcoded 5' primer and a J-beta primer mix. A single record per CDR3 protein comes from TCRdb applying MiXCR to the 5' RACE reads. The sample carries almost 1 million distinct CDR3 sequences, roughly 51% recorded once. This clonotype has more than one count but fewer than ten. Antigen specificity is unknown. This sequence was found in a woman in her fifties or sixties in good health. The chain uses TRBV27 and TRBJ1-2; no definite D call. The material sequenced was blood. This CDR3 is CASSFSGNYGYTF. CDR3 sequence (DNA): TGTGCCAGCAGTTTTTCGGGGAACTATGGCTACACCTTC.